This TCR beta chain is from a study of cytomegalovirus exposure and HLA in healthy donors. Study-level findings and limits: Among TCR beta chains, those listed as cytomegalovirus-associated numbered over 150. The majority of TCR sequences were rare, yet some public TCRs appeared in many donors.

As for this clone: Its antigen remains unknown.

The ends were cut back, 4 bases at V and 1 base at J, with 14 bases in the middle. The CDR3 runs to 16 residues. Germline V gene data show CDR1 as SGHAT and CDR2 as FQNNGV. Sequencing used immunoSEQ multiplex PCR; TCRdb keeps in-frame clones, though not all of them. The sample lists some 130,000 clones; roughly 90% were seen once. The source of this sequence is a man aged 25 to 45 in good health and CMV-seronegative. What was sequenced was PBMCs. V is TRBV11-2 and J is TRBJ1-3; D remains ambiguous. The CDR3 reads CASSSGVIESGNTIYF. CDR3 coding DNA: TGTGCCAGCAGCTCCGGGGTAATAGAGTCTGGAAACACCATATATTTT.